The 14 T cell receptor beta chains presented below share a single source sample, sequenced in a study of T cell repertoires in cytomegalovirus infection. In TCRdb, the reads were re-called with MiXCR into one record per CDR3 protein. The sample lists 200,000 to 250,000 distinct CDR3 sequences, approximately 24% occurring once. Sequenced material: CD8+ T cells from PBMCs. The receptor source for this set is a human donor in good health (CMV status not recorded). Some clones in this sample may be carry-over from other donors' samples.

This clonotype has more than one count but fewer than ten. This chain joins TRBV6-2 or TRBV6-3 and TRBJ2-7; TRBD1 or TRBD2 may be the D gene (5 bases each). CDR1 is MNHEY, CDR2 SVGEGT, per germline. The CDR3 is 13 residues long. Trimming removed 10 bases from V and 6 bases from J, with 19 bases in between. The CDR3 sequence: CATQDPPGSEQYF. The CDR3 nucleotides read TGTGCCACCCAAGACCCCCCAGGGAGCGAGCAGTACTTC.

The chain joins TRBV29-1 to TRBJ2-7; 10 positions match TRBD1. V trimming: 2 bases; J trimming: 4 bases; junction bases outside the gene matches: 2. CDR3 length: 13 amino acids. Germline values: CDR1 SQVTM, CDR2 ANQGSEA. The CDR3 sequence is CSVEPGQGYEQYF. The CDR3 DNA sequence: TGCAGCGTTGAACCGGGACAGGGGTACGAGCAGTACTTC.

This clonotype was detected a few times. This rearrangement joins TRBV20-1 to TRBJ1-1; perhaps TRBD1 as D (6 bases). CDR3 length: 12 amino acids. CDR1 and CDR2 from the germline V gene are DFQATT and SNEGSKA (reference sequence). Trimming removed 5 bases at V and 4 bases at J, with 11 bases between. Here the CDR3 reads CSALQGSTEAFF. In nucleotides, the CDR3 is TGCAGTGCTTTACAGGGATCCACTGAAGCTTTCTTT.

V gene TRBV10-3 combines with J gene TRBJ1-1; D may be TRBD1 (5 bases). Trimming cost V 2 bases and J 3 bases, with 25 bases left between them. The CDR3 runs to 19 residues. Per germline, CDR1 ENHRY and CDR2 SYGVKD. The CDR3 reads CAISERGTPLPDWDTEAFF. In DNA, the CDR3 is TGTGCCATCAGTGAGAGGGGAACGCCGTTGCCCGATTGGGACACTGAAGCTTTCTTT.

This clonotype showed up many times. This CDR3 is CASSHGSTYEQYF. CDR3 in DNA: TGTGCCAGCAGCCACGGGTCTACCTACGAGCAGTACTTC. The V gene is TRBV7-2, the J gene TRBJ2-7, with no clear D. Trimming took off 5 bases at V and 2 bases at J, with 10 bases between the two ends. The CDR3 consists of 13 residues. The germline CDR1 and CDR2 sequences are SGHTA and FQGNSA.

This clonotype was counted many times. DNA of the CDR3: TGTGCCAGCAGTGAAGCGGGAATCCTAGAGGTGGAGACCCAGTACTTC. Protein: CASSEAGILEVETQYF. The chain recombines TRBV2 with TRBJ2-5; no firm D call. This CDR3 spans 16 amino acids. CDR1 is SNHLY, CDR2 FYNNEI, per germline. The germline V and J ends were trimmed by 0 bases and 5 bases, with 16 bases remaining between them.

The chain carries TRBV20-1 and TRBJ2-7; 7 bases are a match to TRBD1. This CDR3 comprises 17 residues. The junction had 15 bases not matched to a gene; V was cut back by 0 bases and J by 4 bases. The V gene's germline CDR1 is DFQATT and CDR2 SNEGSKA (reference sequence). The CDR3 is CSARDQGQHLRGYEQYF. CDR3 nucleotide sequence: TGCAGTGCTAGAGACCAGGGACAGCACTTACGCGGGTACGAGCAGTACTTC.

The sample holds a few counts of this clonotype. The CDR3 bases are TGTGCCACGCAACAGGGGTCGAATGAAAAACTGTTTTTT. It translates to CATQQGSNEKLFF. This chain connects TRBV12-3 or TRBV12-4 to TRBJ1-4; 7 nucleotides agree with TRBD1. The CDR3 length is 13 residues. J was trimmed by 5 bases and V by 10 bases; bases with no gene match: 7.

The V and J genes are TRBV11-2 and TRBJ1-2, with D tentatively TRBD1 (5 bases). Trimming removed 5 bases at V and 4 bases at J, with 14 bases between. There are 14 residues in the CDR3. In germline, CDR1 is SGHAT, CDR2 FQNNGV. CDR3 DNA: TGTGCCAGCAGCAGTGGCGGGGGGGGCTATGGCTACACCTTC. Translation: CASSSGGGGYGYTF.

This clonotype was counted between two and nine times. The chain combines TRBV4-2 with TRBJ2-1; D perhaps matches TRBD1 (5 bases). The germline CDR1 and CDR2 sequences are LGHNA and YNFKEQ. This CDR3 contains 13 residues. V lost 2 bases, J lost 8 bases, and 10 bases lay in between. This chain's CDR3 is CASSQQRGYEQFF. The CDR3 DNA is TGTGCCAGCAGCCAACAAAGGGGCTATGAGCAGTTCTTC.

The chain links TRBV28 to TRBJ2-1, with TRBD2 matching 13 bases. Germline-derived CDR1 and CDR2 are MDHEN and SYDVKM. The CDR3 consists of 16 residues. J was trimmed by 3 bases and V by 5 bases; bases with no gene match: 4. In nucleotides, the CDR3 is TGTGCCAGCAGTGACGGACTAGCGGGGGACTACAATGAGCAGTTCTTC. It translates to CASSDGLAGDYNEQFF.

In its sample, this clonotype was seen many times. The V and J genes are TRBV6-6 and TRBJ2-7, with D unclear. V lost 2 bases to trimming and J lost 0 bases, with 11 bases between them. Germline lookup yields CDR1 MNHNY and CDR2 SVGAGI (reference sequence). This CDR3 comprises 15 residues. As DNA, the CDR3 is TGTGCCAGCAGTTACGAACGATTATACTCCTACGAGCAGTACTTC. Encoded protein: CASSYERLYSYEQYF.

This clonotype was detected only a few times. The chain is built from TRBV30 and TRBJ2-7; 9 bases match TRBD1. CDR1 and CDR2 (germline): GTSNPN, SVGIG (reference sequence). The CDR3 consists of 14 residues. The ends lost 1 base at V and 3 bases at J; junction bases unmatched: 4. CDR3 sequence: CAWSAGQGFYEQYF. In DNA, the CDR3 is TGTGCCTGGAGTGCGGGACAGGGATTCTACGAGCAGTACTTC.

J is TRBJ1-2 and V is TRBV28, with 9 bases matching TRBD1. V dropped 7 bases and J dropped 6; count of bases not matched to a gene: 9. The CDR3 sequence is 14 residues long. Germline V lookup: CDR1 MDHEN, CDR2 SYDVKM. DNA of the CDR3: TGTGCCAGCACTCCGAGGGACAGGGTGAATGGCTACACCTTC. Translation gives CASTPRDRVNGYTF.